This T cell receptor beta chain was captured in a study of shared clonotypes between healthy human individuals (TCRdb year 2020). About the full investigation: The cohort included three men and a couple of women between 18 and 49 years of age. For each donor, three plates each were used for CD4 naive and CD4 memory, two plates were used for CD8 naive, and one plate was used for CD8 memory. Blood TCR repertoires of about five healthy adults were deeply sequenced to estimate repertoire size and the extent of clonotype sharing between individuals. Different laboratories and diverse techniques were used to prepare libraries and sequence TCR repertoires, to increase sequencing depth and limit assay-specific biases. Each donor's leukapheresis produced roughly between about 0.8 and 10 billion PBMCs.

Trimming removed 3 bases from V and 10 bases from J; the gene matches leave 8 bases unexplained. The CDR3 numbers 14 residues from cysteine through phenylalanine. Here the CDR3 DNA is all that survives: 42 bases in frame from base 1. CDR1 SGHRS and CDR2 YFSETQ were looked up in the germline V gene. TCR CDR3 regions were amplified from genomic DNA by multiplex PCR using the deep immunoSEQ assay. Extracted genomic DNA from each cell subset was spread evenly across all wells of several immunoSEQ 96-well plates, with each plate serving as a replicate. For sorted subsets, each replicate PCR was loaded with 200 to 250 ng genomic DNA, equivalent to 30,000 or so T cell genomes. Purified libraries were measured with a Qubit 3.0 fluorometer, size-checked on a Bioanalyzer 2100, and measured again with the KAPA Library Quantification kit. Every immunoSEQ 96-well plate was sequenced on a separate single-read 150-cycle Illumina NextSeq 550 flow cell. Per the original workflow: Because the immunoSEQ output held only junctional sequences and lacked quality scores, the filtering could not match the filtering applied to full-length reads. To assign V/J genes and CDR3, sequences were annotated against IMGT germline references using PyIR, a Python wrapper for IgBLAST v1.9. Reads with weak V/J assignments (E-value above 1e-6), missing CDR3, stop codons, out-of-frame junctions, or ambiguous translated residues were removed. A V3J clonotype was defined by an identical inferred V gene, J gene, and CDR3 amino acid sequence. To compute the percentage overlap between repertoires, the number of shared unique clonotypes was divided by the size of the smaller repertoire. RTK rarefaction, the Chao1 estimator, and Recon v2.1 estimates of unobserved clonotypes were used to assess repertoire richness. For all TCRbeta clonotypes obtained by the gDNA method from a handful of donors, generation probabilities were computed with OLGA. Imported from immuneACCESS, the table was reduced by TCRdb to in-frame sequences with V and J called. These copies leave out some clones; in studies compared against another copy, an unresolved V gene accounts for under half, and the cause of the remainder is not known. Clone size and the V and J calls come from that table; the DNA yielded D and trimming. The sample yields over a million clones; 95% to 97% were counted once. Together, the top ten hold approximately 1.2% of the sample.

Here is what the overall study found, with its caveats: The small number of donors limited the genetic and exposure-history diversity represented. Incomplete sequencing was indicated by rarefaction of sorted-subset datasets, despite the large sequencing depth. Only blood was sampled, and tissue TCR repertoires likely differ from those in blood. Pairwise subsampling indicated that sequencing depth was expected to affect the degree of clonotype sharing among donors. Estimated clonotype richness was generally larger for naive than for memory subsets. About 5% of naive CD4, 3.5% of naive CD8, roughly 2.4% of memory CD4, and about 0.4% of memory CD8 clonotypes were shared across a few donors. Compared with non-shared clonotypes, the clonotypes found in all four sorted-subset donors had higher generation probabilities.

Healthy HIV-negative adults with no recently reported acute infections or vaccinations were included as donors. Only Caucasian adults living in Nashville, Tennessee, USA were represented among the donors. CD4+ T cells were enriched by magnetic negative selection, after which naive cells were positively selected on CD45RA and the negative fraction was taken as the memory subset. After blood collection by leukapheresis, PBMCs were isolated using Ficoll-Histopaque density gradient centrifugation and then cryopreserved in the vapor phase of liquid nitrogen. Analytical flow cytometry was used to check the purity and quantity of every magnetically sorted T cell population. Genomic DNA was isolated from each sorted fraction and quantified by UV absorbance on a Nanodrop 2000c. In the case of this clone: The antigen this receptor binds is unknown. The sample holds no much larger clone one base away, and base qualities are not on file.

The source material was naive CD4+ T cells sorted from blood. The sample's cell subset or site label, in plain terms: CD45RA+ positively selected. The receptor comes from a man aged 30-40 years in good health. This chain joins TRBV5-1 to TRBJ2-1; 9 bases in the middle match TRBD1. The CDR3 in this case is CASSSGQGSTEQFF. The nucleotide sequence reads as follows: TGCGCCAGCAGCTCCGGACAGGGGAGTACCGAGCAGTTCTTC.